This T cell receptor (beta chain) appears in the sequencing data of a study of CD8 T cells in Susac syndrome. Random hexamers primed reverse transcription of about 0.45 to 1 ug RNA. TCR beta CDR3 was amplified by immunoSEQ multiplex PCR. This amplification extended across 54 Vbeta and 13 Jbeta segments. TCRdb re-analysed the immunoSEQ multiplex PCR reads in MiXCR, keeping a single row per CDR3 protein. This sample has 150,000 to 200,000 distinct CDR3 sequences; roughly 92% occur once, and the top ten carry around 0.096%. Germline V CDR1 and CDR2: PRHDT, FYEKMQ (reference sequence). The CDR3 is 18 amino acids. V was pared by 0 bases and J by 4 bases, with 13 bases of the junction left unmatched.

The rearrangement joins TRBV13 to TRBJ1-1; 8 nucleotides line up with TRBD1. The sequenced sample consisted of CD4+ T cells from PBMCs. The source is a human donor in good health. The CDR3 sequence is CASSLGSGGLLRGTEAFF. In nucleotides, the CDR3 is TGTGCCAGCAGCTTAGGGTCAGGGGGCCTACTAAGAGGCACTGAAGCTTTCTTT.